A single sample gave rise to the 9 T cell receptor beta chains below, sequenced in a study of T cells in Graves' hyperthyroidism and ophthalmopathy. RNA transcripts served as the template for amplifying TCR beta CDR3 regions. HTBI primers were the set used in a first-round RT-PCR of the TCR CDR3. Each CDR3 protein gets one entry after TCRdb re-called the multiplex PCR reads with MiXCR. The data hold 300,000 to 500,000 distinct CDR3 sequences, with about an eighth observed a single time. The source material was blood. The receptor set was obtained from a man between 45 and 60 years old with Graves' ophthalmopathy.

The V gene is TRBV19, the J gene TRBJ2-3, with D maybe TRBD2 (6 bases). The CDR3 has 15 amino acids. Germline V CDR1 and CDR2: LNHDA, SQIVND (reference sequence). The V gene lost 1 base and the J gene lost 3 bases, with 11 bases spanning the gap. CDR3: CASSIGRERTDTQYF. The CDR3 coding sequence is TGTGCCAGTAGTATAGGGCGGGAACGAACAGATACGCAGTATTTT. Drawing the rest from reference TRBV19 and TRBJ2-3, the complete variable domain is DGGITQSPKYLFRKEGQNVTLSCEQNLNHDAMYWYRQDPGQGLRLIYYSQIVNDFQKGDIAEGYSVSREKKESFPLTVTSAQKNPTAFYLCASSIGRERTDTQYFGPGTRLTVL.

This chain uses TRBV24-1 with TRBJ1-3; D possibly corresponds to TRBD1 (5 bases). V lost 4 bases and J lost 0, with 6 bases in between. The CDR3 extends over 14 amino acids. Per germline, CDR1 KGHDR and CDR2 SFDVKD. CDR3 coding DNA: TGTGCCACCAGTGACAGGGACTCTGGAAACACCATATATTTT. It codes for CATSDRDSGNTIYF.

This clonotype occurred many times. The junction and the germline gene differ at one end; a read error may be behind it. The chain uses TRBV2 and TRBJ2-2; D might be TRBD2 (6 bases). The CDR3 has 13 amino acids. Germline values: CDR1 SNHLY, CDR2 FYNNEI. The CDR3 sequence is CASCERAVGELFF. In nucleotides, the CDR3 is TGTGCCAGCTGTGAGCGGGCCGTCGGGGAGCTGTTTTTT.

This clonotype was detected many times. The chain is built from TRBV5-1 and TRBJ2-7; 10 nucleotides line up with TRBD2. The CDR3 totals 15 residues. Germline CDR1 and CDR2: SGHRS and YFSETQ. Losses at the gene ends were 3 bases for V and 3 bases for J; bases not matched to a gene: 6. This CDR3 reads CASSYSSGSFYEQYF. The CDR3, as DNA: TGCGCCAGCAGCTACTCTAGCGGGAGTTTCTACGAGCAGTACTTC.

This clonotype was seen repeatedly, ten times or more. V gene TRBV13 combines with J gene TRBJ2-3; 7 bases match TRBD2. Germline V lookup: CDR1 PRHDT, CDR2 FYEKMQ (reference sequence). The V gene end was trimmed by 0 bases and the J gene end by 8 bases; junction bases not matched to a gene: 11. The CDR3 covers 16 residues. The CDR3 here is CASSLGEGLPPGTQYF. The CDR3 bases are TGTGCCAGCAGCTTAGGGGAGGGACTACCCCCGGGTACGCAGTATTTT.

The sample holds many counts of this clonotype. CDR3 bases: TGTGCCAGCACCTCAGGGGTCTATGGCTACACCTTC. Its protein is CASTSGVYGYTF. V is TRBV6-1 and J is TRBJ1-2; tentative D call: TRBD1 (6 bases). Germline loops: CDR1 MNHNS, CDR2 SASEGT. V gave up 7 bases and J gave up 4 bases, with 10 bases separating them. This CDR3 has 12 amino acids.

In its sample, this clonotype was seen many times. This chain links TRBV20-1 with TRBJ2-7; 11 bases are shared with TRBD2. The germline V gene has CDR1 DFQATT and CDR2 SNEGSKA (reference sequence). The CDR3 contains 16 residues. V was pared by 1 base and J by 1 base, with 6 bases of the junction left unmatched. CDR3 region: CSARAQTSGSSYEQYF. The CDR3 DNA sequence: TGCAGTGCTAGAGCCCAAACTAGCGGGAGTTCCTACGAGCAGTACTTC.

This clonotype was found many times. V usage is TRBV20-1 and J usage is TRBJ2-7; no clear D gene. Per the germline V gene, CDR1 is DFQATT and CDR2 is SNEGSKA (reference sequence). The ends were cut back, 2 bases at V and 7 bases at J, with 6 bases in the middle. The CDR3 has 10 residues. In DNA form, the CDR3 reads TGCAGTGCTAGATTGGGGGAGCAGTACTTC. Its protein is CSARLGEQYF.

The chain employs TRBV24-1 and TRBJ2-6; no definite D call. The CDR3 consists of 15 residues. Per the germline V gene, CDR1 is KGHDR and CDR2 is SFDVKD. Trimming removed 3 bases at V and 4 bases at J, with 9 bases between. The CDR3 DNA sequence: TGTGCCACCAGTGATCCTGCCGGGGGGGCCAACGTCCTGACTTTC. Residues: CATSDPAGGANVLTF.